This T cell receptor (beta chain) was sequenced for a study of technical replicates of blood from several donors. TCRdb's table, derived via immunoSEQ multiplex PCR, lists solely in-frame clones and lacks some. The top ten clones hold 4.2% of a sample with 59,000 or so clones, around 93% of them seen once. This CDR3 comprises 14 residues. V was pared by 0 bases and J by 4 bases, with 10 bases between. The V gene's germline CDR1 is SGHRS and CDR2 YFSETQ. The chain joins TRBV5-1 to TRBJ1-2; D is ambiguous. The TCR comes from a human donor in good health. Some clones in this sample may be carry-over from other donors' samples. Sequencing was performed on PBMCs. The CDR3 loop is CASSLAAGIYGYTF. CDR3 nucleotides: TGCGCCAGCAGCTTGGCGGCGGGTATCTATGGCTACACCTTC.